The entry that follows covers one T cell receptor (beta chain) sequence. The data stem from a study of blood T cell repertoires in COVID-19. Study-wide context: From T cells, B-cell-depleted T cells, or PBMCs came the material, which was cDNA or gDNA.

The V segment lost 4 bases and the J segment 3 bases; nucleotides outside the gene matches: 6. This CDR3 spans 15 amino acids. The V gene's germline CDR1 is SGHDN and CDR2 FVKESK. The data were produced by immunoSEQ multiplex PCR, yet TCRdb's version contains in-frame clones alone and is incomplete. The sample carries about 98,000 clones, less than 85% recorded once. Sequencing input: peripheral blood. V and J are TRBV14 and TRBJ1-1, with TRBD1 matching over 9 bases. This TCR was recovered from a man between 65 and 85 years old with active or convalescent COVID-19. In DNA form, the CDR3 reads TGTGCCAGCAGCCCATGGACAGGGGCGGACACTGAAGCTTTCTTT. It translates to CASSPWTGADTEAFF.